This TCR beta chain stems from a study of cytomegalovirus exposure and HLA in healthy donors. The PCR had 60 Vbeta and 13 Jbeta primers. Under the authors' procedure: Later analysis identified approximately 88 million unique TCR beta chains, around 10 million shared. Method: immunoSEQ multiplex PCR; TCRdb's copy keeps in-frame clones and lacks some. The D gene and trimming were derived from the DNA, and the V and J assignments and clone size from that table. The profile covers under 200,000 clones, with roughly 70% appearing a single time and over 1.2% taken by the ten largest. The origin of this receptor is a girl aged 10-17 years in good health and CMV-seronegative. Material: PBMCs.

The chain's CDR3 is CASSLEGTGTYEQYF. CDR3 nucleotide sequence: TGTGCCAGCAGCTTAGAGGGGACAGGGACCTACGAGCAGTACTTC. The chain combines TRBV11-2 with TRBJ2-7; 9 nucleotides agree with TRBD1. Germline V CDR1 and CDR2: SGHAT, FQNNGV. This CDR3 has 15 residues. J gave up 2 bases and V 0 bases, and 2 bases lay outside the gene matches. The full variable domain, completed using reference TRBV11-2 and TRBJ2-7, is EAGVAQSPRYKIIEKRQSVAFWCNPISGHATLYWYQQILGQGPKLLIQFQNNGVVDDSQLPKDRFSAERLKGVDSTLKIQPAKLEDSAVYLCASSLEGTGTYEQYFGPGTRLTVT.